This T cell receptor beta chain was captured in a study of cytomegalovirus exposure and HLA in healthy donors (TCRdb year 2017). For the wider study: In an earlier analysis of several hundred of the donors, roughly 300 Gb of sequence data and about 110 million unique TCR beta sequences from about 190 million T cells were reported. The study aimed to test whether signatures of past pathogen exposure could be identified by cataloging public T cell receptors. In a later genetic analysis, genome-wide SNP genotypes for about three fifths of the 666 donors were used, and that subset was treated as a discovery cohort. All discovery cohort repertoires had been generated on a single sequencing platform. HLA typing included class I and class II loci at four-digit resolution. Because of strong linkage in the cohort, 4 to 6 DR-DQ haplotypes were treated as single units for association and clustering. Of the 300 to 500 genotyped donors, approximately 80% were placed in the genetic ancestry cluster associated with self-reported Caucasian donors. About 280 gigabases of sequencing data and 75 million to 85 million unique TCR sequences made up an early release that covered fewer than 650 HLA-typed donors. Among about 400 genotyped donors of the cohort, an average of roughly 230,000 unique TCR beta nucleotide sequences was sequenced per donor, of which 15% to 20% were non-productive. Donor age, sex, ethnicity and CMV serostatus were compiled alongside the repertoire data. The study used immunosequencing to profile the T cell repertoires of 670 or so subjects and linked those repertoires to cytomegalovirus serostatus. In a later analysis, previously published TCR beta repertoires from some 640 donors were re-analyzed and high-resolution HLA genotyping was added so that TCR occurrence patterns could be studied. Typing coverage differed by locus: A, B, C, DRB1 and DQB1 were typed in roughly 629-630 donors, DQA1 in approximately 520, DPA1 in 600 to 610, and DPB1 in around 440. To predict cytomegalovirus infection status, the study brought together high-throughput TCR immunosequencing, statistical association of individual TCRs with disease status, and machine learning. Besides the first cohort of approximately 670 subjects, a separate validation cohort made up of roughly 120 different subjects was used. In the later analysis, no new phenotypic data were used to find candidate immune exposures; instead, reliance was placed on TCR beta sequences and their occurrence across donors. An earlier analysis of approximately 580 of the donors used high-throughput TCR beta sequencing to judge whether each TCR beta V gene segment behaved as functional or pseudogenic. Findings and caveats that apply to the study as a whole: In both the original and validation cohorts, the classifier was reported to diagnose cytomegalovirus status with high specificity and sensitivity. A further reported finding was that TCR beta sequences accurately predicted the HLA-A and HLA-B alleles for most subjects in the first cohort. Because some donors lacked HLA typing at each locus, the association tests relied only on the typed subset. In vitro tests confirmed that three of the cytomegalovirus-associated TCR beta chains recognize cytomegalovirus antigens. When HLA alleles, especially DR and DQ, strongly co-occurred, TCR associations were difficult to assign to individual alleles. Linkage disequilibrium might explain the correlated functional status among segregating V segments, but an unknown experimental factor could not be excluded. A later analysis found that HLA-associated TCR beta chains were more clonally expanded and had lower generation probabilities than equally common non-associated chains. In an earlier analysis of 450 to 750 of the donors, most TCR beta V segments appeared in productive rearrangements about 87% or about 30% of the time, broadly matching IMGT annotations. In a later analysis, about 16,000 TCR beta sequences were associated with specific HLA alleles at a false discovery rate of 0.05. A later genetic analysis reported fewer N-insertions in productive TCRs among donors in an Asian-associated ancestry cluster than the approximately 700-donor mean. Presence/absence analyses assumed roughly uniform sequencing depth across donors, an assumption that may not hold. For the cohort, immune exposure information was limited to CMV serostatus. The authors suggested that the approach could potentially be extended to other disease states and immunological phenotypes. In the study, some 180 TCR beta chains were listed as associated with cytomegalovirus. According to a later analysis, parvovirus B19, influenza, CMV and Epstein-Barr virus appeared linked to several top co-occurrence clusters. In a later analysis, most CMV-associated TCR beta chains were found to appear HLA-restricted, with HLA associations seemingly driven largely by CMV exposure. According to a later analysis, TCR association rates differed among HLA loci, with DRB1 alleles showing the most associated TCRs and HLA-C alleles showing the fewest. Only TCR beta chains were sequenced in this cohort, and the absence of alpha or paired-chain data limited detectable features. Because counts were too low, more than 15 rarely observed V segments, including chromosome 9 orphons, were excluded from the earlier analysis of 587 of the donors. Some IMGT-functional V segments, including TRBV6-2 and TRBV6-3, could not be told apart with the 87-base-pair reads, so those segments were excluded. Most TCR sequences were observed very rarely across donors, whereas some public TCRs were present in many individuals. An association between a missense DCLRE1C variant and V-gene and J-gene trimming of TCR beta chains was found in a later genetic analysis and replicated in an independent cohort. A group of highly shared sequence variants was considered likely to be a technical artifact of the sequencing pipeline.

In total, roughly 710 healthy bone marrow donors made up the cohort. Cohort members were all nominally healthy when sampled, although unrecorded immune exposures were likely present. The donor tested CMV seronegative, placing the donor among the 300 to 450 seronegative members of the cohort. A peripheral blood sample was collected from each donor, and TCR beta sequencing was performed on peripheral blood mononuclear cells. Genomic DNA was extracted from the blood cell samples with the Qiagen DNeasy Blood Extraction Kit. The library was obtained by the immunoSEQ multiplex PCR assay. The multiplex PCR relied on a mix of 60 forward primers for TCR Vbeta segments and 13 reverse primers for TCR Jbeta segments. The CDR3 region of rearranged TCR beta genes was amplified from genomic DNA by a multiplex PCR assay. On the Illumina HiSeq System, the amplified TCR beta libraries were sequenced as 87-base-pair reads. The study's own analysis went as follows. In a later analysis, 80 million or so unique TCR beta chains were counted across the roughly 700 repertoires, and some 10 million of these chains were shared by at least two donors. To remove PCR and sequencing errors, raw reads were error-corrected and collapsed into unique sequences using a nearest-neighbor algorithm that merged closely related sequences. CDR3 sequences were aligned to IMGT reference sequences to assign V, D and J gene segments. For a sequence to be retained, a match of at least six nucleotides to both a V gene segment and a J gene segment was required. Rearrangements were classified as productive when the CDR3 lacked stop codons and remained in frame with V and J, and all other rearrangements were classified as non-productive. CDR3 was defined by IMGT convention, running from the second conserved V-encoded cysteine to the conserved J-encoded phenylalanine. The earlier analysis of 450 to 750 of the donors excluded any sequence lacking an unambiguous match to a single V gene segment. In an earlier analysis of around 600 of the donors, V segments were called functional above 56.7% productive rearrangements and were called segregating when the between-donor standard deviation exceeded 5%. A statistical classification framework was built for diagnosing cytomegalovirus status from the catalog of TCR beta chain sequences. In a later analysis, TCR nucleotide sequences were compared against IMGT/GENE-DB human TR gene sequences so that V and J genes could be assigned. The TCRdist pipeline was used in a later analysis to assign CDR3 sequences and most-parsimonious VDJ recombination scenarios. In a later analysis, each TCR beta chain was defined by its CDR3 amino acid sequence together with its V-gene family, and reads without a unique V-gene family were excluded. A later analysis removed roughly 590 highly shared, low-generation-probability nucleotide sequences to deal with suspected cross-contamination and a sequencing artifact. For each public chain, a later analysis derived a clonal expansion index from normalized ranks of inferred template counts within each repertoire. In a later analysis, generation probabilities were computed using a VDJ recombination model fitted to out-of-frame rearrangements, and the results were checked against IGoR. In a later analysis, TCR-TCR, TCR-HLA and TCR-CMV co-occurrence was scored with hypergeometric tests, and a repertoire-size bias correction was applied to TCR pairs. In a later analysis, false discovery rates were estimated by permuting HLA or CMV assignments 20 times. In a later analysis, co-occurring TCRs were grouped using DBSCAN, and TCRdist sequence similarity was added for clustering within HLA-allele-positive subsets. Repertoires with fewer than 30,000 or more than 120,000 public chains were left out of co-occurrence clustering, as were roughly five repertoires with anomalous nucleotide sharing. TCRdb took this table from immuneACCESS and kept in-frame rearrangements with V and J called. Such tables lack part of the clones; where checked against another copy, unresolved V genes explain under half of the gap, and the rest is unexplained. The DNA gave D and trimming, while V, J and clone size come from that table. The sample data list approximately 100,000 clones, and 75% of these were observed just once. The top ten clones comprise 10% of the sample.

The germline V gene (reference sequence) specifies SEHNR as CDR1 and FQNEAQ as CDR2. The CDR3 covers 14 residues, taking in both the cysteine and the phenylalanine. Only the CDR3 portion is preserved as DNA: 42 bases, with reading frame beginning at the first base. Trimming leaves V shorter by 8 bases and J shorter by 0 bases, with the junction holding 5 bases beyond the gene matches. Remarks on this clone: Its antigen is not yet known. It has no much larger one-base neighbor in the sample; base qualities were not kept.

Sequencing was carried out using PBMCs. This clonotype was sampled from a man aged 45-65 years in good health and CMV-seronegative. The chain employs TRBV7-9 and TRBJ2-7; 9 of the junction bases match TRBD1. The CDR3 amino acid sequence is: CASQGDRDSYEQYF. The DNA sequence reads TGTGCCAGCCAGGGGGACAGGGACTCCTACGAGCAGTACTTC.